The clone carrying this T cell receptor (beta chain) was recorded only once. The target antigen is unknown. This specimen belongs to a study of T cell responses to AZD1222 COVID-19 vaccine. The study's findings and limits: None of the repertoires were sampled until the peak T cell response had passed. Nearly half of spike-specific TCRs reportedly target unmutated variant regions. The donors showed a predominance of white British ancestry and of females, with possible underestimation of clonal diversity.

The V gene's germline CDR1 is MGHDK and CDR2 SYGVNS. Trimming removed 2 bases from V and 4 bases from J; junction bases left unmatched: 0. This CDR3 is built from 14 residues. Repertoires were generated with immunoSEQ multiplex PCR, while TCRdb's copy carries only in-frame clones and drops some. The profile shows about 140,000 clones, roughly 88% of them singletons. Specimen: peripheral blood, collected on day 0 of AZD1222 vaccination. The V and J genes are TRBV25-1 and TRBJ2-7, with 12 bases matching TRBD2. The receptor was isolated from an adult in good health. The CDR3 DNA is TGTGCCAGCAGTGAACTAGCGGGAGGGTACGAGCAGTACTTC. It yields the protein CASSELAGGYEQYF.